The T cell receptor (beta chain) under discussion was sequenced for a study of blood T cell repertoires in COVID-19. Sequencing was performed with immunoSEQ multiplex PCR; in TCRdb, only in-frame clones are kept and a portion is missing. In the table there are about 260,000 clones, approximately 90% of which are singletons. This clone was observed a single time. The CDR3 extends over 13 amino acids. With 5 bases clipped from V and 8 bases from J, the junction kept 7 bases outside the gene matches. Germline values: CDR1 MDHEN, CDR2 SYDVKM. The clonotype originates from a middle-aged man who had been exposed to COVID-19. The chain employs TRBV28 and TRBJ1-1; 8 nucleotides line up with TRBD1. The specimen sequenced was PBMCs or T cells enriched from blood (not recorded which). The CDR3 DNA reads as TGTGCCAGCAGTACACCGGGACAGGAGGAAGCTTTCTTT. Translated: CASSTPGQEEAFF.